These 5 T cell receptor beta chains came from one sample sequenced in a study of control samples from healthy donors and cancer patients. The data were produced by immunoSEQ multiplex PCR, yet TCRdb's version contains in-frame clones alone and is incomplete. The data hold over 120,000 clones, with more than 85% observed a single time. Sample: blood. These receptors were taken from a man in his thirties or forties in good health.

The chain employs TRBV4-1 and TRBJ1-2; weak D call: TRBD1 (6 bases). The V end lost 1 base, the J end lost 1 base, and 10 bases lay between the germline ends. CDR3 size: 15 residues. CDR1 MGHRA and CDR2 YSYEKL come from the germline V gene. The CDR3 DNA is TGCGCCAGCAGCCAAGGGGACAACGATAACTATGGCTACACCTTC. It translates to CASSQGDNDNYGYTF.

This clone was seen once. The chain has TRBV5-5 and TRBJ1-4; D ambiguous. The germline V and J ends were trimmed by 1 base and 6 bases, with 7 bases remaining between them. Germline values: CDR1 SGHKS, CDR2 YYEKEE (reference sequence). The CDR3 has 13 amino acids. The DNA of the CDR3 is TGTGCCAGCAGCTTGTATAGGCATGAAAAACTGTTTTTT. Amino acid sequence: CASSLYRHEKLFF.

The genes are TRBV14 and TRBJ1-2, with 9 positions matching TRBD1. The CDR3 extends over 15 amino acids. V was clipped by 0 bases and J by 3 bases; unmatched bases: 2. The germline V gene encodes CDR1 SGHDN and CDR2 FVKESK. CDR3 in amino acids: CASSQDTGGYYGYTF. In nucleotides, the CDR3 is TGTGCCAGCAGCCAAGATACAGGGGGCTACTATGGCTACACCTTC.

V usage is TRBV11-2 and J usage is TRBJ1-5; D uncertain. V lost 0 bases, J lost 1 base, and 13 bases lay in between. The CDR3 runs to 17 residues. Germline assignment: CDR1 SGHAT and CDR2 FQNNGV. CDR3: CASSLDRDGVSNQPQHF. In DNA, the CDR3 is TGTGCCAGCAGCTTAGATCGGGATGGGGTCAGCAATCAGCCCCAGCATTTT.

The chain is built from TRBV19 and TRBJ1-6, with TRBD1 matching 8 bases. The germline CDR1 and CDR2 sequences are LNHDA and SQIVND (reference sequence). This CDR3 comprises 17 residues. The V and J ends lost 3 bases and 9 bases, in that order; junction bases with no gene match: 13. CDR3 region: CASSIGTGVSTGSPLHF. CDR3 DNA sequence: TGTGCCAGTAGTATCGGGACAGGTGTTTCCACGGGTTCACCCCTCCACTTT.